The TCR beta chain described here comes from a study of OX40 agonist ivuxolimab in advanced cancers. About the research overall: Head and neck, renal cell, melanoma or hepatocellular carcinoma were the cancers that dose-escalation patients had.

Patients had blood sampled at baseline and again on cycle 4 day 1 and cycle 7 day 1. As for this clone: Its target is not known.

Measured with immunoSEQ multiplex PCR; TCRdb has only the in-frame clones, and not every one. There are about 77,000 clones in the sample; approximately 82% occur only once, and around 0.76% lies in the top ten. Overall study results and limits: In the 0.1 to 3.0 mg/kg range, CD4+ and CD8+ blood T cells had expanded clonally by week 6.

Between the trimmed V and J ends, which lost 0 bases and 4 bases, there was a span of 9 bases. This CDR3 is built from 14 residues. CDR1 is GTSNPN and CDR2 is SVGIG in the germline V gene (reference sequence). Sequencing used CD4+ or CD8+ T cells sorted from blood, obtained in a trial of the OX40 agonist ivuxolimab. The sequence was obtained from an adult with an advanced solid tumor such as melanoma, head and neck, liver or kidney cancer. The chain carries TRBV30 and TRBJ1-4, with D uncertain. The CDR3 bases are TGTGCCTGGAGTGTACACGGGGATAATGAAAAACTGTTTTTT. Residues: CAWSVHGDNEKLFF.